This T cell receptor beta chain was recovered during a study of T cells after yellow fever vaccination. TCRdb re-derived calls from the 5' RACE reads in MiXCR, one entry per CDR3 protein. The repertoire includes some 300,000 distinct CDR3 sequences, over 8.5% of them detected once, and around 3.2% sits in the top ten. The CDR3 runs to 16 residues. Germline assignment: CDR1 LNHDA and CDR2 SQIVND (reference sequence). Trimming took 3 bases from V and 2 from J; bases not matched to a gene: 6. Whole-study findings and limits: Boosting was followed by the reappearance of most primary-vaccination clones (around 95% CD4, about 89% CD8). Clonotypes appearing in both CD4 and CD8 compartments existed, and their share was small.

A remark on this clonotype: Its antigen is as yet unknown.

The TCR sequence derives from a man between 18 and 35 years old who received the YFV17D yellow fever vaccine. This material consisted of CD4+ T cells sorted from PBMCs, taken 45 days after the yellow fever booster vaccination. The chain couples TRBV19 to TRBJ2-3; 9 bases are a match to TRBD2. CDR3 sequence (DNA): TGTGCCAGTAGTATTTTGACTAGCGGACCCACAGATACGCAGTATTTT. Translation gives CASSILTSGPTDTQYF.